This TCR beta chain was recorded in a study of blood T cell repertoires in COVID-19. Background on the study: From T cells, B-cell-depleted T cells, or PBMCs came the material, which was cDNA or gDNA.

Original handling: Amplifying reference gene primers gave estimates of nucleated cell counts. Generated by immunoSEQ multiplex PCR, the TCRdb table keeps only in-frame clones and is missing some. V and J calls and clone size are given by that table; D and trimming were obtained from the DNA. The sample includes nearly 350,000 clones, 90% to 95% of them seen just once. This receptor was obtained from a woman aged 18-35 years who had recovered from COVID-19. Source material: peripheral blood.

In nucleotides, the CDR3 is TGTGCCAGCTCATCACTACTAGCGCTAGGGAATGAGCAGTTCTTC. Translating gives CASSSLLALGNEQFF. The chain uses TRBV18 and TRBJ2-1, with 7 bases identical to TRBD2. The junction had 11 bases not matched to a gene; V was cut back by 5 bases and J by 7 bases. Germline assignment: CDR1 KGHSH and CDR2 LQKENI. The CDR3 covers 15 residues.